The T cell receptor (beta chain) described here comes from a study of T cells in Graves' hyperthyroidism and ophthalmopathy (dated by TCRdb to between 2018 and 2021). For context, the study as a whole: Peripheral blood was collected at initial diagnosis, before any treatment. TCR V-J signatures able to tell the groups apart were searched for in a discovery cohort of 100 patients, of whom roughly 42 had Graves' ophthalmopathy and more than 55 had stable Graves' hyperthyroidism. An independent validation cohort of under 20 hyperthyroidism patients and 17 patients who later progressed to ophthalmopathy tested prospective prediction of ophthalmopathy. For training and testing, the 95 to 100 patients in the discovery cohort were randomly divided in a 7:3 ratio. In addition, the study compared T-cell repertoires in thyroid tissue and in blood from five to seven Graves' hyperthyroidism patients. Once sampling was done, hyperthyroidism patients were given methimazole at a starting dose of 30 mg daily, whereas ophthalmopathy patients were given high-dose intravenous methylprednisolone. The paper reports TCR Vbeta CDR3 sequencing of 140 or so peripheral blood samples: under 45 ophthalmopathy, some 80 hyperthyroidism and around 17 progressor patients.

Stable Graves' hyperthyroidism was defined as no progression to ophthalmopathy during 18 months of follow-up. The hyperthyroidism patients were between 18 and 65 years old and newly diagnosed, with a disease duration of less than 2 months. Exclusion was applied to patients with uncontrolled infections, other autoimmune diseases, pregnancy or lactation. Diagnoses were established on the basis of clinical symptoms, serum thyroxine and TRAb, thyroid ultrasound, and orbital computed tomography. PBMCs were isolated from more than 8 ml of fresh peripheral blood by Ficoll-Paque density gradient centrifugation. Trizol reagent was used to extract total RNA, and RNA quality was then checked on an Agilent 2100 Bioanalyzer. The TCR beta CDR3 regions were amplified from the RNA transcripts. For the first round of RT-PCR on the TCR CDR3, the HTBI primer set was used together with the Qiagen OneStep RT-PCR kit. The libraries were constructed in a second round of multiplex PCR and then size-selected and purified. Paired-end sequencing of the libraries was performed with 100 bp reads on an Illumina HiSeq2000. In the paper's pipeline: SOAPnuke was used to process the raw data, with reads discarded if the reads contained adapters or uncalled bases, had a mean Phred below 15, or lacked an exact constant-primer or identifier match. High-quality paired reads were merged with COPE v1.2.5, and unique nucleotide sequences were defined as clonotypes. Clonotypes were aligned to IMGT TRBV, TRBD and TRBJ reference segments using MiTCR v1.1. Analysis was restricted to V-J combinations with a frequency above 0.0001, which covered 99% to 99.2% of repertoires. A TCS score was defined as the ratio between F50 (clonal expansion) and ExV (chaos), using BLOSUM62-based TCRdist between CDR3 peptides within each V-J. Welch's t-statistics and random forest reduced some 510 V-J features to 13, which were used in a naive Bayes classifier (R e1071). The raw public reads went through TCRdb reprocessing: fastp at Q25, MiXCR clone calling, in-frame beta chains kept. Entries are consolidated by CDR3 protein sequence, retaining the most common genes and DNA. TCRdb assigned the V and J calls; the authors' analysis was not used. This sample lists roughly 660,000 distinct CDR3 sequences; around a sixth were detected once. Of the sample, less than 20% falls within the top ten clones.

The full study reports these points: Sample size was not statistically predetermined, and investigators were not blinded to group allocation. In validation, the model predicted progression to ophthalmopathy a median of approximately 6.6 months before onset, with approximately 68% sensitivity and 72.22% specificity. Most expanded thyroid clonotypes (frequency above 0.001) were also detected in blood, suggesting blood repertoires may reflect thyroid immune responses. In cross-validation, a model built on a 13 V-J signature told ophthalmopathy apart from stable hyperthyroidism with 85% to 90% sensitivity and roughly 83% specificity, and in testing the same model reached 80%/75%.

In this sample, this clonotype turned up a few times. It lacks a known antigen. No base quality values were provided; no much bigger clone lies one nucleotide off. CDR1 and CDR2 are drawn from the germline V gene (reference sequence): MNHNY, SVGAGI. Taken from cysteine to phenylalanine, the CDR3 has 14 residues. The entry retains the CDR3 DNA only, 42 bases that are in frame from base 1. The junction shows trimming of 2 bases on V and 6 bases on J, and the gene matches do not reach 2 bases of it. The rearranged chain carries TRBV6-6 and TRBJ2-2, with TRBD1 matching 8 junction bases. This TCR came from a man aged 50-60 years with Graves' hyperthyroidism. The sample comprised blood. The nucleotide sequence reads TGTGCCAGCAGTTACCCGACAGGGGCCGGGGAGCTGTTTTTT. Its translation is CASSYPTGAGELFF.